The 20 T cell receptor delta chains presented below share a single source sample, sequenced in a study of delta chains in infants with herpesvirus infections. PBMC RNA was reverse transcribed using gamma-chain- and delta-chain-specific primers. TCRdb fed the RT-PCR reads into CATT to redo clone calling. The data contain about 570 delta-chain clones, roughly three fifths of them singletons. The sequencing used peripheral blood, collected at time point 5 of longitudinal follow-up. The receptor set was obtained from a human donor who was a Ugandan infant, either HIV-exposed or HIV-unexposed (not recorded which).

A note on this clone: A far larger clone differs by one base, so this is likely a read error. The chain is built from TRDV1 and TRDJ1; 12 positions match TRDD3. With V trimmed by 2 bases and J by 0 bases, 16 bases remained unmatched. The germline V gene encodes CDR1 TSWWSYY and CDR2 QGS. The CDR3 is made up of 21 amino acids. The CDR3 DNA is TGTGCTCTTGGGGAAGGCACCAGCTGGGGGATACGTGGGCCGTACACCGATAAACTCATCTTT. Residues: CALGEGTSWGIRGPYTDKLIF.

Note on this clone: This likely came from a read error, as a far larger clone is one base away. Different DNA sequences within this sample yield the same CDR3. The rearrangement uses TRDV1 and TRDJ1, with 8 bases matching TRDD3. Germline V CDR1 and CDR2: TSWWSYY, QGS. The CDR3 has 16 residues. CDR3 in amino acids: CAWVRVGDLVTDKLIF. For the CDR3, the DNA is TGCGCTTGGGTACGGGTGGGGGATCTCGTCACCGATAAACTCATCTTT.

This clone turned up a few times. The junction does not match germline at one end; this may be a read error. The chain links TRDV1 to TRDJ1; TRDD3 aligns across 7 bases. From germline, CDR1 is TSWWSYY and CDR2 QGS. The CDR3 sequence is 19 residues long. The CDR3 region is CSGGGTGDVGWIHTDKLIF. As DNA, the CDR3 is TGCTCTGGAGGGGGTACTGGGGATGTTGGATGGATACATACCGATAAACTCATCTTT.

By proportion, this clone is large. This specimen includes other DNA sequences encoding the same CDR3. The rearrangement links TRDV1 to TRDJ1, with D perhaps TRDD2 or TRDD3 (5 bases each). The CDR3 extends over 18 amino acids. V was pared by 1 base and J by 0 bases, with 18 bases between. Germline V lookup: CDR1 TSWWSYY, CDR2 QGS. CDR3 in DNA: TGTGCTCTTGGGGAACCGTTCCTGGAGGGGGTTTACACCGATAAACTCATCTTT. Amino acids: CALGEPFLEGVYTDKLIF.

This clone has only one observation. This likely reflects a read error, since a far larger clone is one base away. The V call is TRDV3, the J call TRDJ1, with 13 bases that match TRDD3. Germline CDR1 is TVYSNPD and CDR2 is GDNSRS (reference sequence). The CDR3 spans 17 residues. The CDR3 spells CAFPFLLGDTGTGKLIF. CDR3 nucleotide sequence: TGTGCCTTCCCGTTCCTACTGGGGGATACGGGCACCGGTAAACTCATCTTT.

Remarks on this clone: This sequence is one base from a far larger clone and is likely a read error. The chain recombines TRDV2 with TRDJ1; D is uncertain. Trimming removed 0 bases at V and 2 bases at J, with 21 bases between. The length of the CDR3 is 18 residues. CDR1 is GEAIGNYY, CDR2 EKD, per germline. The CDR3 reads CACDTDIWVDRGTDKLIF. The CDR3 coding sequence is TGTGCCTGTGACACCGACATTTGGGTGGACAGGGGTACCGATAAACTCATCTTT.

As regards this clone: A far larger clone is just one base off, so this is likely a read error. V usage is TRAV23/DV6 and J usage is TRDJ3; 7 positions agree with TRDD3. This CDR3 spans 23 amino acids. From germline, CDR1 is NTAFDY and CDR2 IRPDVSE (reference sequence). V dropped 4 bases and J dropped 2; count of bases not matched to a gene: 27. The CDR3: CAAGKEPTGELDESPWDTRQMFF. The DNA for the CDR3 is TGTGCAGCAGGCAAGGAACCTACTGGGGAACTGGATGAGTCCCCCTGGGACACCCGACAGATGTTTTTC.

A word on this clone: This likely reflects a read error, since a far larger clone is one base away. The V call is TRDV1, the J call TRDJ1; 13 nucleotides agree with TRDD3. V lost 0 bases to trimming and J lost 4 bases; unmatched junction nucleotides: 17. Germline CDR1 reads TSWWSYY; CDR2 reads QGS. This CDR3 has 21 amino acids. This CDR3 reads CALGELPPTYWGIRQDDKLIF. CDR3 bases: TGTGCTCTTGGGGAACTCCCTCCCACTTACTGGGGGATACGCCAGGACGATAAACTCATCTTT.

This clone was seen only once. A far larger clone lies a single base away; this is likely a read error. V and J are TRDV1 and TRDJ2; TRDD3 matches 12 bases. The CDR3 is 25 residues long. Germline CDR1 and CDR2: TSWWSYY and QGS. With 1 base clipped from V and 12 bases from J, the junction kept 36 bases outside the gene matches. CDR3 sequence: CALGEPFPTAYWGILDGGYTDKLFF. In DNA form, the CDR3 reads TGTGCTCTTGGGGAACCCTTTCCTACTGCGTACTGGGGGATACTGGACGGCGGGTACACCGATAAACTCTTCTTT.

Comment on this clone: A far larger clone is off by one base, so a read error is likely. CDR3 nucleotide sequence: TGTGCTCTTGGGGGACAATCCCAACTGGGGAATAGGGCTCACAGGTACACCGATAAACTCATCTTT. Protein sequence: CALGGQSQLGNRAHRYTDKLIF. The chain is built from TRDV1 and TRDJ1, with 7 bases fitting TRDD3. The V segment lost 4 bases and the J segment 0 bases; nucleotides outside the gene matches: 26. The CDR3 extends over 22 amino acids. Germline V gene sequence: CDR1 TSWWSYY, CDR2 QGS.

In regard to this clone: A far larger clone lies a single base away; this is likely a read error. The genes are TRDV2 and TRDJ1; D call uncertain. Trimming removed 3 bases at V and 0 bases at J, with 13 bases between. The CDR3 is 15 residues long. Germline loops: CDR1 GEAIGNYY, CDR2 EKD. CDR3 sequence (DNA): TGTGCCTGTGACCCCGTGTGGGACCACACCGATAAACTCATCTTT. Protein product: CACDPVWDHTDKLIF.

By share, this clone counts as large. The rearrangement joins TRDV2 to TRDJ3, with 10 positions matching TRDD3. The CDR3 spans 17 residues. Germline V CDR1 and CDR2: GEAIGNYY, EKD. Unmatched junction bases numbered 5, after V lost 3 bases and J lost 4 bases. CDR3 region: CACDVLGDKWDTRQMFF. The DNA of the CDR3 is TGTGCCTGTGACGTTCTGGGGGATAAGTGGGACACCCGACAGATGTTTTTC.

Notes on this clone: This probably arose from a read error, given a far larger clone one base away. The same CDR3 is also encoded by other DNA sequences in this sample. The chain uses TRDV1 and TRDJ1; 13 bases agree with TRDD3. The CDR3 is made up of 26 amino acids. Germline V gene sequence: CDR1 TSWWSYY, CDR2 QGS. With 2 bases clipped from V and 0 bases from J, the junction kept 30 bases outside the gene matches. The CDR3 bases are TGTGCTCTTGGGGAAACGGAGGGTAGCCGACGGAGACTGGGGGATACGCGCAGGCCATACACCGATAAACTCATCTTT. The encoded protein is CALGETEGSRRRLGDTRRPYTDKLIF.

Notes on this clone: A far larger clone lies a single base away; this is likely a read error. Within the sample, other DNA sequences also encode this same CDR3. The CDR3 DNA reads as TGTGCTCTTGGGGAACTAGGTGGCTACGGGTTGTTGGGAGGACTCATCTTT. Translated: CALGELGGYGLLGGLIF. The V and J genes are TRDV1 and TRDJ1; D unclear. Germline V CDR1 and CDR2: TSWWSYY, QGS. Deletions cut 0 bases from V and 10 bases from J, with 24 bases between. The CDR3 extends over 17 amino acids.

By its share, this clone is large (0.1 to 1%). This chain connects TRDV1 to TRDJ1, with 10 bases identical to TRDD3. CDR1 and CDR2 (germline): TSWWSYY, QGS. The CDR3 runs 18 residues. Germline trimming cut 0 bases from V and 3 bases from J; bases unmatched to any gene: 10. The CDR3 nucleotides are TGTGCTCTTGGGGAACTCCCCTTTTACTGGGGGATCCCCGATAAACTCATCTTT. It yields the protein CALGELPFYWGIPDKLIF.

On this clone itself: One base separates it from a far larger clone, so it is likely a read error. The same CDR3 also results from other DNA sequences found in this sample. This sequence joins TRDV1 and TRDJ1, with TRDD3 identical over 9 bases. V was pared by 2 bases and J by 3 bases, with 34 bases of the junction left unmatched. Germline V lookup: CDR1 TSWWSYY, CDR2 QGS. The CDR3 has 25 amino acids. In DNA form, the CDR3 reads TGTGCTCTTGGGGAATCAACCCCCTGGCCGCTTATACTGGGGGACACGCGCGGTCTCTCCGATAAACTCATCTTT. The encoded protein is CALGESTPWPLILGDTRGLSDKLIF.

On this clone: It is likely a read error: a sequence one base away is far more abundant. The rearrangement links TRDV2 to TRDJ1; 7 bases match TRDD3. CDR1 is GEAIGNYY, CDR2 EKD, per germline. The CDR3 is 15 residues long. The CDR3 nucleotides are TGTGCCTGTGACACGTGGGGGGATCAGGCCGATAAAATCATCTTT. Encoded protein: CACDTWGDQADKIIF.

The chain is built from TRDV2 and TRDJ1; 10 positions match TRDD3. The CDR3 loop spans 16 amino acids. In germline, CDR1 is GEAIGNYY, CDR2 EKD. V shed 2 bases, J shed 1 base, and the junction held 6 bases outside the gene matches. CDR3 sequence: CACDILGDESTDKLIF. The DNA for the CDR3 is TGTGCCTGTGACATACTGGGGGATGAAAGCACCGATAAACTCATCTTT.

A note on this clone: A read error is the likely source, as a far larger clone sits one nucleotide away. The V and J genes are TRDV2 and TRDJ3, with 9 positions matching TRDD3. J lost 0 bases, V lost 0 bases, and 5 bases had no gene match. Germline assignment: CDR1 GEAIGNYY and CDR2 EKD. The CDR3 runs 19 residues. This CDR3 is CACDTGGYHNSWDTRQMFF. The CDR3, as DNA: TGTGCCTGTGACACCGGGGGATACCACAACTCCTGGGACACCCGACAGATGTTTTTC.

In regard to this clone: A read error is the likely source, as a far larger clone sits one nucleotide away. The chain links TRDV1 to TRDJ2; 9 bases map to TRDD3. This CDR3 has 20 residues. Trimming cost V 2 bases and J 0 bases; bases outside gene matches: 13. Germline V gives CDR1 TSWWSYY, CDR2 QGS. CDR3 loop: CALGEDPIWGMPPLTAQLFF. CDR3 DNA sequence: TGTGCTCTTGGGGAAGATCCTATCTGGGGGATGCCTCCTTTGACAGCACAACTCTTCTTT.